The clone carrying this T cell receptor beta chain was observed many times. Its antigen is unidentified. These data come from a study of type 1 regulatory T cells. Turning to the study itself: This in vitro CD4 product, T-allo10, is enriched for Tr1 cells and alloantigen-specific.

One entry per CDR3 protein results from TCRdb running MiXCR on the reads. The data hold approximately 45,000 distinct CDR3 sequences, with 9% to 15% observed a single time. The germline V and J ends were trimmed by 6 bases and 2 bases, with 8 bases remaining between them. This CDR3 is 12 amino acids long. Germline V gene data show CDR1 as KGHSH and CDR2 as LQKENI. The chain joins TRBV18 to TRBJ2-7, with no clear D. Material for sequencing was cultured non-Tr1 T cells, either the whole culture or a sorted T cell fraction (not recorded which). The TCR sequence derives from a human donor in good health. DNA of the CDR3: TGTGCCAGCTCGTCAGAGGCCTACGAGCAGTACTTC. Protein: CASSSEAYEQYF.